A single sample gave rise to the 27 T cell receptor beta chains below, sequenced in a study of T cell clonality in common variable immunodeficiency. Sequenced by immunoSEQ multiplex PCR; TCRdb stores in-frame clones only, minus some. The record shows around 45,000 clones for this sample, with no singletons present. Specimen: peripheral blood mononuclear cells. The source of these receptors is a person aged 18 to 75 in good health.

This clone was observed many times. The observed sequence ends 3 residues before the CDR3 terminus, with the missing tail filled in from the germline J gene. The chain couples TRBV6-1 to TRBJ1-3; D may be TRBD1 (5 bases). The CDR3 sequence is 13 residues long. Trimming stripped 2 bases from V and 4 bases from J, with 6 bases between. Germline CDR1 MNHNS, CDR2 SASEGT. The CDR3 DNA, read in part, is TGTGCCAGCAGTGAAAAGGGGGGAAACACC. Encoded protein: CASSEKGGNT. The entire CDR3 protein is CASSEKGGNTIYF.

This clone was observed many times. The CDR3 is cut off 3 residues early in the read; its end comes from the germline J gene. This sequence joins TRBV14 and TRBJ2-7, with TRBD2 matching over 7 bases. The J segment lost 3 bases and the V segment lost 1 base, leaving 3 bases of the junction unmatched. The CDR3 sequence is 14 residues long. The germline gives CDR1 SGHDN, CDR2 FVKESK. The CDR3 loop reads CASSQGGGVYEQYF. The CDR3 bases that were read are TGTGCCAGCAGCCAAGGGGGAGGGGTCTACGAG.

This clone was recorded a few times. The read halts 3 residues ahead of the CDR3 end, with the missing end drawn from the germline J gene. The chain has TRBV6-1 and TRBJ2-7, with a tentative D call TRBD1 (6 bases). Germline assignment: CDR1 MNHNS and CDR2 SASEGT. The V and J ends lost 3 bases and 3 bases respectively, with 12 bases between them. The CDR3 has 14 residues. CDR3 DNA, as far as it was read: TGTGCCAGCAGTGAGGGCCCAGGGGTCTACGAG. Translating gives CASSEGPGVYE. The full-length CDR3 reads as CASSEGPGVYEQYF.

This clone appeared many times. Coverage ceases 3 residues before the CDR3 finishes, and the germline J gene fills in the end. This chain uses TRBV19 with TRBJ2-7; 7 nucleotides align to TRBD1. This CDR3 has 14 residues. The germline gives CDR1 LNHDA, CDR2 SQIVND (reference sequence). V lost 3 bases to trimming and J lost 1 base; unmatched junction nucleotides: 3. The chain's CDR3 is CASSIRTGSYEQYF. CDR3 DNA (partial): TGTGCCAGTAGTATTAGGACAGGATCCTACGAG.

This clone was picked up many times. The read stops 3 residues short of the end of the CDR3; the missing end is completed from the germline J gene. V and J are TRBV14 and TRBJ2-1; the match to TRBD1 covers 9 bases. Looked up from germline, CDR1 is SGHDN and CDR2 is FVKESK. J lost 9 bases, V lost 4 bases, and 10 bases had no gene match. This CDR3 is built from 15 residues. Incomplete CDR3 DNA: TGTGCCAGCAGCCGCGCGAGGACAGGGGTAGCTGAG. Amino acids: CASSRARTGVAE. The entire CDR3 is CASSRARTGVAEQFF.

This clone was seen many times. The read falls 3 residues short of the CDR3 end, and the missing part is taken from the germline J gene. V and J are TRBV6-4 and TRBJ1-5, with D maybe TRBD1 (6 bases). Trimming removed 7 bases from V and 4 bases from J, with 17 bases in between. This CDR3 has 15 residues. Germline V gene lookup returns CDR1 MRHNA and CDR2 SNTAGT. The chain's CDR3 is CASIQPTGQNQPQHF. The part of the CDR3 DNA that was read is TGTGCCAGCATCCAACCGACAGGACAAAATCAGCCC.

Ten or more counts support this clone. The read terminates 3 residues ahead of where the CDR3 ends, so the germline J gene completes it. This sample also contains other DNA sequences that code for the same CDR3. The chain combines TRBV4-1 with TRBJ2-7, with 7 nucleotides matching TRBD1. Per the germline V gene, CDR1 is MGHRA and CDR2 is YSYEKL. This CDR3 is built from 16 residues. Trimming took 0 bases from V and 3 from J; bases not matched to a gene: 8. The CDR3 here is CASSQEFGTENYEQYF. The CDR3 DNA, read in part, is TGCGCCAGCAGCCAAGAGTTTGGGACAGAAAACTACGAG.

This clone was counted ten times or more. The read gets to within 3 residues of the CDR3 end, and the germline J gene fills in the rest. This chain joins TRBV5-1 and TRBJ1-1; no clear D. Deletions cut 0 bases from V and 1 base from J, with 7 bases between. Germline loops: CDR1 SGHRS, CDR2 YFSETQ. The CDR3 is 14 residues long. CDR3 residues: CASSLDSRNTEAFF. The DNA read from the CDR3 is TGCGCCAGCAGCTTGGATTCTCGGAACACTGAA.

This clone came up a few times. With the read ending 3 residues before the CDR3 end, the germline J gene is used to fill in that end. This chain uses TRBV20-1 with TRBJ1-2; perhaps TRBD1 as D (5 bases). Germline assignment: CDR1 DFQATT and CDR2 SNEGSKA (reference sequence). CDR3 length: 14 amino acids. CDR3 loop: CSATGTNTKNIYTF. The CDR3 DNA, read in part, is TGCAGTGCTACGGGGACTAACACCAAAAACATC.

The sample holds a few counts of this clone. The CDR3 extends 3 residues past the end of the read, so its final part is completed from the germline J gene. The J gene is TRBJ1-1, the V gene TRBV18, with 8 bases fitting TRBD1. The CDR3 has 16 residues. The germline gives CDR1 KGHSH, CDR2 LQKENI. CDR3 protein: CASSPLQTGEIQGAFF. CDR3 bases read: TGTGCCAGCTCACCATTGCAGACAGGGGAGATTCAAGGG.

This clone was found many times. The CDR3 extends 3 residues past the end of the read, so its final part is completed from the germline J gene. The V call is TRBV20-1, the J call TRBJ1-2; TRBD1 matches at 8 bases. Per the germline V gene, CDR1 is DFQATT and CDR2 is SNEGSKA (reference sequence). The CDR3 is made up of 15 amino acids. J lost 5 bases, V lost 5 bases, and 13 bases had no gene match. Partial CDR3 DNA: TGCAGTGCTGGAACACCTCAGGGGGCTTCGTATGGC. Protein: CSAGTPQGASYG. The entire CDR3 sequence reads CSAGTPQGASYGYTF.

This clone was seen many times. Sequencing ends 3 residues short of the CDR3 end; the germline J gene provides the rest. The chain links TRBV20-1 to TRBJ1-5; 7 bases align to TRBD1. With 4 bases clipped from V and 7 bases from J, the junction kept 7 bases outside the gene matches. The CDR3 sequence is 13 residues long. Germline assignment: CDR1 DFQATT and CDR2 SNEGSKA (reference sequence). CDR3 DNA (partial): TGCAGTGCTAAAGACAGGGAGGGCCAGCCC. Translated, it gives CSAKDREGQP. The CDR3 as a whole reads CSAKDREGQPQHF.

This clone was seen more than once but under ten times. The CDR3 is cut off 3 residues early in the read; its end comes from the germline J gene. The gene calls are TRBV2 and TRBJ2-3; the D gene is possibly TRBD2 (7 bases). The germline gives CDR1 SNHLY, CDR2 FYNNEI. V was cut by 5 bases and J by 8 bases, with 26 bases left in between. This CDR3 has 17 residues. The CDR3 bases that were read are TGTGCCAGCAGTCGGTCTGGGGGCGCTTCGGCGGGAGCTACG. Residues: CASSRSGGASAGAT. The CDR3 as a whole reads CASSRSGGASAGATQYF.

There are a few counts of this clone. Read sequence stops 3 residues before the CDR3 end, and the germline J gene provides the missing end. The chain links TRBV20-1 to TRBJ2-5, with D unresolved. Germline CDR1 DFQATT, CDR2 SNEGSKA (reference sequence). Between the trimmed V and J ends, which lost 0 bases and 2 bases, there was a span of 10 bases. The CDR3 has 14 residues. CDR3 DNA, as far as it was read: TGCAGTGCTAGAGAGTCGCAGGCTCAAGAGACC. It codes for CSARESQAQET. In full, the CDR3 is CSARESQAQETQYF.

The sample holds many counts of this clone. With the read ending 3 residues before the CDR3 end, the germline J gene is used to fill in that end. J is TRBJ1-1 and V is TRBV7-9; D is undetermined. In germline, CDR1 is SEHNR, CDR2 FQNEAQ (reference sequence). The CDR3 totals 11 residues. V lost 5 bases and J lost 7, with 8 bases in between. The CDR3 DNA, read in part, is TGTGCCAGCAGCCCCGTTCGTGAA. Translated, it gives CASSPVRE. The whole CDR3 protein reads CASSPVREAFF.

The table lists this clone with many counts. The CDR3 goes on 3 residues after the read ends, and that part is filled in from the germline J gene. The chain combines TRBV20-1 with TRBJ2-1, with 7 nucleotides matching TRBD2. Germline V lookup: CDR1 DFQATT, CDR2 SNEGSKA (reference sequence). CDR3 length: 13 amino acids. The trim removed 5 bases at V and 7 bases at J, leaving 8 bases unmatched. The sequenced CDR3 bases are TGCAGTGCTCCCCGCGGTAGCGGGAATGAG. As protein: CSAPRGSGNE. The entire CDR3 is CSAPRGSGNEQFF.

This clone has ten or more counts. The observed sequence ends 3 residues before the CDR3 terminus, with the missing tail filled in from the germline J gene. The V and J genes are TRBV5-5 and TRBJ2-1; a weak D match, TRBD2 (6 bases). Trimming took 0 bases from V and 0 from J, leaving 7 bases between them. The length of the CDR3 is 15 residues. From germline, CDR1 is SGHKS and CDR2 YYEKEE (reference sequence). CDR3 residues: CASSLDGGSYNEQFF. CDR3 DNA, as far as it was read: TGTGCCAGCAGCTTGGACGGGGGCTCCTACAATGAG.

This clone was detected many times. The CDR3 end lies 3 residues beyond the end of the read and is filled in from the germline J gene. This sequence joins TRBV9 and TRBJ2-3; D unclear. CDR1 SGDLS and CDR2 YYNGEE come from the germline V gene. Between the trimmed V and J ends, which lost 3 bases and 4 bases, there was a span of 15 bases. There are 15 residues in the CDR3. The CDR3 region is CASSASTVGADTQYF. CDR3 bases read: TGTGCCAGCAGCGCGAGTACAGTTGGCGCAGATACG.

Many counts were recorded for this clone. The observed sequence ends 3 residues before the CDR3 terminus, with the missing tail filled in from the germline J gene. The gene calls are TRBV6-2 or TRBV6-3 and TRBJ2-1; D may correspond to TRBD1 or TRBD2 (6 bases each). V lost 1 base and J lost 8, with 12 bases in between. The germline V gene encodes CDR1 MNHEY and CDR2 SVGEGT. CDR3 length: 14 residues. CDR3 bases read: TGTGCCAGCAGTTACTTAGGGGGAGGCGATGAG. Translation: CASSYLGGGDE. The entire CDR3 protein reads CASSYLGGGDEQFF.

This clone was seen at least ten times. The CDR3 is cut off 3 residues early in the read; its end comes from the germline J gene. The rearrangement joins TRBV5-6 to TRBJ2-1; no clear D gene. The germline CDR1 and CDR2 sequences are SGHDT and YYEEEE. The CDR3 runs to 15 residues. V was cut by 2 bases and J by 1 base, with 10 bases left in between. The CDR3 sequence: CASSLTHRSYNEQFF. CDR3 DNA (partial): TGTGCCAGCAGCTTAACTCATCGGTCCTACAATGAG.

This clone turned up a few times. The CDR3 end lies 3 residues beyond the end of the read and is filled in from the germline J gene. This chain connects TRBV11-1 to TRBJ2-1; D is perhaps TRBD2 (6 bases). This CDR3 comprises 15 residues. Germline-derived CDR1 and CDR2 are SGHAT and FQDESV (reference sequence). The V and J ends lost 6 bases and 2 bases respectively, with 14 bases between them. CDR3 sequence reads: CASSRGFEAYNEQFF. The CDR3 bases that were read are TGTGCCAGCAGTCGGGGGTTCGAGGCCTACAATGAG. Using reference TRBV11-1 and TRBJ2-1 for the parts outside the CDR3, the full variable domain is EAEVAQSPRYKITEKSQAVAFWCDPISGHATLYWYRQILGQGPELLVQFQDESVVDDSQLPKDRFSAERLKGVDSTLKIQPAELGDSAMYLCASSRGFEAYNEQFFGPGTRLTVL.

The table lists this clone with many counts. The sequenced part of the CDR3 DNA is TGTGCCAGCAATGTCGGACAGGGACCCTCCTACGAG. Residues: CASNVGQGPSYE. The whole CDR3 region reads CASNVGQGPSYEQYF. The chain employs TRBV2 and TRBJ2-7; TRBD1 aligns across 8 bases. Read data end 3 residues before the CDR3 end; the end is taken from the germline J gene. The CDR3 runs 15 residues. The germline CDR1 and CDR2 sequences are SNHLY and FYNNEI. V shed 7 bases, J shed 0 bases, and the junction held 8 bases outside the gene matches.

Many counts were recorded for this clone. Sequencing ends 3 residues short of the CDR3 end; the germline J gene provides the rest. The chain carries TRBV5-4 and TRBJ2-1; D gene uncertain. The CDR3 has 13 residues. The germline CDR1 and CDR2 sequences are SGHNT and YYREEE (reference sequence). Deletions cut 1 base from V and 6 bases from J, with 8 bases between. CDR3 bases read: TGTGCCAGCAGCTTGTCGGCAGGCAATGAG. This encodes CASSLSAGNE. The CDR3 in its entirety is CASSLSAGNEQFF.

This clone was counted many times. The read ends 3 residues early relative to the CDR3; the germline J gene fills the gap. The V gene is TRBV19, the J gene TRBJ1-4; D gene unclear. Between the trimmed V and J ends, which lost 1 base and 1 base, there was a span of 7 bases. The CDR3 is 15 amino acids. Germline CDR1 is LNHDA and CDR2 is SQIVND (reference sequence). The CDR3 DNA, read in part, is TGTGCCAGTAGTATAGGCACTGAAACTAATGAAAAA. It is translated as CASSIGTETNEK. The CDR3 in full is CASSIGTETNEKLFF.

This clone was counted many times. The read falls 3 residues short of the CDR3 end, and the missing part is taken from the germline J gene. V usage is TRBV18 and J usage is TRBJ1-5; no clear D. Germline-derived CDR1 and CDR2 are KGHSH and LQKENI. Trimming cost V 5 bases and J 3 bases, with 5 bases left between them. The CDR3 is made up of 12 amino acids. Partial CDR3 DNA: TGTGCCAGCTCAACCTACAATCAGCCC. Amino acid sequence: CASSTYNQP. The entire CDR3 sequence reads CASSTYNQPQHF.

Of note for this clone: The read finishes 3 residues shy of the CDR3 end, and the germline J gene is used to complete it. The chain employs TRBV7-9 and TRBJ1-2; D may be TRBD1 (6 bases). CDR1 SEHNR and CDR2 FQNEAQ come from the germline V gene (reference sequence). The CDR3 is 13 amino acids. Here the CDR3 reads CASSLVGGLGYTF. The part of the CDR3 DNA that was read is TGTGCCAGCAGCTTAGTGGGGGGGCTCGGC.

This clone was observed at least ten times. This chain's CDR3 is CASSDSRRGSYEQYF. The CDR3 DNA, read in part, is TGTGCCAGCAGTGACTCACGCAGGGGCTCCTACGAG. This sequence joins TRBV6-4 and TRBJ2-7, with D possibly TRBD1 on 6 matching bases. The missing CDR3 end, 3 residues past where the read stops, is filled in from the germline J gene. Trimming removed 0 bases at V and 0 bases at J, with 9 bases between. Germline CDR1 and CDR2: MRHNA and SNTAGT. The CDR3 is made up of 15 amino acids.